Listed here are 30 T cell receptor beta chains from one sample, sequenced in a study of blood T cell repertoires in COVID-19. TCRdb keeps only in-frame clones here, not all; method: immunoSEQ multiplex PCR. The sample holds under 300,000 clones, around 86% seen once. Sequencing used peripheral blood. The receptors originated from a woman younger than 45 with active or convalescent COVID-19.

CDR3 amino acids: CASSLRIAGGGRDTQYF. The CDR3 DNA is TGTGCCAGCAGCTTAAGGATAGCGGGGGGCGGTCGGGATACGCAGTATTTT. V usage is TRBV7-2 and J usage is TRBJ2-3, with 10 positions matching TRBD2. V shed 2 bases and J 6 bases; nucleotides not matched to a gene: 11. The length of the CDR3 is 17 residues. CDR1 is SGHTA and CDR2 is FQGNSA in the germline V gene.

The chain combines TRBV27 with TRBJ1-6, with D maybe TRBD1 (6 bases). The CDR3 runs to 15 residues. Germline V lookup: CDR1 MNHEY, CDR2 SMNVEV (reference sequence). The V and J ends lost 3 bases and 10 bases respectively, with 16 bases between them. CDR3 in DNA: TGTGCCAGCAGTTTCTTACAGGGCAGGTCCTCACCCCTCCACTTT. Its protein product is CASSFLQGRSSPLHF.

The chain couples TRBV9 to TRBJ2-6, with D possibly being TRBD1 (6 bases). This CDR3 is built from 18 residues. The V gene lost 0 bases and the J gene lost 4 bases, with 17 bases spanning the gap. Germline V CDR1 and CDR2: SGDLS, YYNGEE. The CDR3 coding sequence is TGTGCCAGCAGCGTAGGCTTGGACCCCGGGACAGGGGCCAACGTCCTGACTTTC. Its translation is CASSVGLDPGTGANVLTF.

The rearrangement joins TRBV30 to TRBJ1-4; TRBD1 might be the D (5 bases). This CDR3 contains 14 residues. V was cut by 3 bases and J by 4 bases, with 12 bases left in between. CDR1 is GTSNPN and CDR2 is SVGIG in the germline V gene (reference sequence). CDR3 amino acids: CAWRGDSSNEKLFF. CDR3 in DNA: TGTGCCTGGAGGGGCGACAGTAGTAATGAAAAACTGTTTTTT.

V is TRBV5-6 and J is TRBJ1-2, with TRBD1 as a possible D gene (6 bases). Trimming stripped 2 bases from V and 5 bases from J, with 10 bases between. The length of the CDR3 is 13 residues. Germline V gene data show CDR1 as SGHDT and CDR2 as YYEEEE. This chain's CDR3 is CASSFGQGYGYTF. As DNA, the CDR3 is TGTGCCAGCAGCTTCGGTCAGGGGTATGGCTACACCTTC.

V usage is TRBV30 and J usage is TRBJ1-2; tentative D call: TRBD1 (5 bases). The CDR3 loop spans 13 amino acids. V was shortened by 1 base and J by 2 bases, with 8 bases between the two germline ends. Looked up from germline, CDR1 is GTSNPN and CDR2 is SVGIG (reference sequence). The CDR3 region has the DNA TGTGCCTGGAGTGGACGGGGGAACTATGGCTACACCTTC. It specifies CAWSGRGNYGYTF.

The J gene is TRBJ1-1, the V gene TRBV18, with 8 nucleotides matching TRBD1. The junction had 3 bases not matched to a gene; V was cut back by 2 bases and J by 4 bases. The CDR3 consists of 14 residues. Germline CDR1 and CDR2: KGHSH and LQKENI. The CDR3 DNA reads TGTGCCAGCTCACCAAATACAGGGGGCACTGAAGCTTTCTTT. Protein product: CASSPNTGGTEAFF.

There are a few counts of this clone. The V and J genes are TRBV18 and TRBJ1-6; D remains unclear. Germline lookup yields CDR1 KGHSH and CDR2 LQKENI. V shed 8 bases and J shed 9 bases, with 14 bases lying between them. The CDR3 is 13 residues long. CDR3 region: CASRGERGSPLHF. As DNA, the CDR3 is TGTGCCAGCCGGGGTGAAAGAGGTTCACCCCTCCACTTT.

This sequence joins TRBV7-2 and TRBJ2-5; D ambiguous. CDR3 size: 15 residues. The germline V and J ends were trimmed by 1 base and 2 bases, with 11 bases remaining between them. Germline V gene lookup returns CDR1 SGHTA and CDR2 FQGNSA. DNA of the CDR3: TGTGCCAGCAGCTTAGTTGGAGTCTTACAAGAGACCCAGTACTTC. Its protein is CASSLVGVLQETQYF.

The chain joins TRBV5-1 to TRBJ2-1, with TRBD2 matching 7 bases. Germline V gene sequence: CDR1 SGHRS, CDR2 YFSETQ. The ends lost 3 bases at V and 4 bases at J; junction bases unmatched: 4. This CDR3 comprises 14 residues. Here the CDR3 reads CASSSWGGYNEQFF. The CDR3, as DNA: TGCGCCAGCAGCTCGTGGGGGGGTTACAATGAGCAGTTCTTC.

The chain combines TRBV7-2 with TRBJ1-1; D not certain. Germline-derived CDR1 and CDR2 are SGHTA and FQGNSA. V dropped 2 bases and J dropped 1 base, with 8 bases sitting between them. The CDR3 has 14 residues. CDR3 nucleotides: TGTGCCAGCAGCTTACTGGGGAGGAACACTGAAGCTTTCTTT. This encodes CASSLLGRNTEAFF.

This clone has just one count. The V call is TRBV7-8, the J call TRBJ2-7; the match to TRBD1 covers 8 bases. The CDR3 totals 15 residues. The ends lost 4 bases at V and 6 bases at J; junction bases unmatched: 11. Germline CDR1 and CDR2: SGHVS and FQNEAQ. CDR3 residues: CASSSRTGLNGEQYF. The CDR3 DNA reads TGTGCCAGCAGCTCTCGGACAGGGTTGAATGGCGAGCAGTACTTC.

V is TRBV5-1 and J is TRBJ1-1; possible D gene TRBD1, 6 bases. Germline V CDR1 and CDR2: SGHRS, YFSETQ. This CDR3 is 18 amino acids long. The V end was cut by 6 bases, the J end by 1 base, with 25 bases between. The CDR3 DNA follows: TGCGCCAGCAAACGAACTCTGACACCAGGGGATGCGAACACTGAAGCTTTCTTT. Its protein product is CASKRTLTPGDANTEAFF. Based on the CDR3 plus reference TRBV5-1 and TRBJ1-1, the full variable domain is KAGVTQTPRYLIKTRGQQVTLSCSPISGHRSVSWYQQTPGQGLQFLFEYFSETQRNKGNFPGRFSGRQFSNSRSEMNVSTLELGDSALYLCASKRTLTPGDANTEAFFGQGTRLTVV.

Only one count was recorded for this clone. This chain joins TRBV14 and TRBJ1-6; 7 bases align to TRBD1. The CDR3 sequence is 13 residues long. The germline gives CDR1 SGHDN, CDR2 FVKESK. V shed 3 bases and J 17 bases; nucleotides not matched to a gene: 10. The chain's CDR3 is CASSHAGGQLFHF. The CDR3 nucleotides read TGTGCCAGCAGCCACGCCGGGGGACAGCTCTTCCACTTT.

The chain links TRBV11-2 to TRBJ1-3; no reliable D call. Germline V gives CDR1 SGHAT, CDR2 FQNNGV. The CDR3 is made up of 16 amino acids. V shed 2 bases and J shed 1 base, with 12 bases lying between them. Here the CDR3 reads CASSLMLSGSGNTIYF. The CDR3 nucleotides are TGTGCCAGCAGCTTAATGCTCTCGGGGTCTGGAAACACCATATATTTT. Looking up the rest from reference TRBV11-2 and TRBJ1-3 gives the full variable domain: EAGVAQSPRYKIIEKRQSVAFWCNPISGHATLYWYQQILGQGPKLLIQFQNNGVVDDSQLPKDRFSAERLKGVDSTLKIQPAKLEDSAVYLCASSLMLSGSGNTIYFGEGSWLTVV.

J is TRBJ2-7 and V is TRBV20-1; TRBD1 is a possible D gene (6 bases). The V end was cut by 7 bases, the J end by 0 bases, with 7 bases between. The V gene's germline CDR1 is DFQATT and CDR2 SNEGSKA (reference sequence). The CDR3 length is 11 residues. Here the CDR3 reads CSVDSSYEQYF. CDR3 DNA: TGCAGTGTGGACAGCTCCTACGAGCAGTACTTC.

This rearrangement joins TRBV4-3 to TRBJ1-2; a weak D match, TRBD1 (5 bases). V was cut by 1 base and J by 5 bases, with 11 bases left in between. Germline loops: CDR1 LGHNA, CDR2 YSLEER. The CDR3 consists of 14 residues. This chain's CDR3 is CASSQGGTFYGYTF. The CDR3, as DNA: TGCGCCAGCAGCCAAGGAGGGACTTTTTATGGCTACACCTTC.

The chain recombines TRBV19 with TRBJ1-6; 9 nucleotides line up with TRBD1. Germline loops: CDR1 LNHDA, CDR2 SQIVND (reference sequence). V lost 6 bases, J lost 6 bases, and 6 bases stayed unmatched. This CDR3 spans 15 amino acids. CDR3 sequence: CASRGDRVTNSPLHF. Here the CDR3 DNA reads TGTGCCAGTAGGGGGGACAGGGTTACTAATTCACCCCTCCACTTT.

CDR3 DNA sequence: TGCGCCAGCAGCTTGGACAGTAATAATCAGCCCCAGCATTTT. Protein sequence: CASSLDSNNQPQHF. The chain links TRBV5-1 to TRBJ1-5; no clear D. The CDR3 totals 14 residues. Germline V gene sequence: CDR1 SGHRS, CDR2 YFSETQ. Trimming removed 0 bases at V and 4 bases at J, with 8 bases between.

The rearrangement links TRBV7-9 to TRBJ2-7; the match to TRBD2 covers 13 bases. The CDR3 is 16 residues long. Unmatched junction bases numbered 5, after V lost 5 bases and J lost 1 base. The germline V gene has CDR1 SEHNR and CDR2 FQNEAQ (reference sequence). The CDR3 DNA follows: TGTGCCAGCAGCCCCCGGACTAGCGGGGGTTCCTACGAGCAGTACTTC. Amino acids: CASSPRTSGGSYEQYF. The full variable domain, in which reference TRBV7-9 and TRBJ2-7 provide the parts outside the CDR3, is DTGVSQNPRHKITKRGQNVTFRCDPISEHNRLYWYRQTLGQGPEFLTYFQNEAQLEKSRLLSDRFSAERPKGSFSTLEIQRTEQGDSAMYLCASSPRTSGGSYEQYFGPGTRLTVT.

The J gene is TRBJ1-3, the V gene TRBV28; 9 bases agree with TRBD1. Per the germline V gene, CDR1 is MDHEN and CDR2 is SYDVKM. The CDR3 contains 15 residues. Trimming at V came to 6 bases and at J to 6 bases, leaving 9 bases not matched to a gene. This CDR3 is CASRPGTGIPNTIYF. In DNA form, the CDR3 reads TGTGCCAGCAGACCCGGGACAGGGATTCCAAACACCATATATTTT. The full variable domain, rest sourced from reference TRBV28 and TRBJ1-3, is DVKVTQSSRYLVKRTGEKVFLECVQDMDHENMFWYRQDPGLGLRLIYFSYDVKMKEKGDIPEGYSVSREKKERFSLILESASTNQTSMYLCASRPGTGIPNTIYFGEGSWLTVV.

The chain links TRBV6-2 or TRBV6-3 to TRBJ1-4; tentative D call: TRBD1 (6 bases). The length of the CDR3 is 14 residues. Trimming took off 5 bases at V and 5 bases at J, with 12 bases between the two ends. Germline CDR1 reads MNHEY; CDR2 reads SVGEGT. In DNA, the CDR3 is TGTGCCAGCAGTGTCGGGACAAGAAATGAAAAACTGTTTTTT. Translated: CASSVGTRNEKLFF.

The rearrangement links TRBV21-1 to TRBJ2-2; TRBD2, the table's D call, was not compared with the DNA. TRBV21-1 represents a pseudogene. The CDR3 is made up of 15 amino acids. CDR3 nucleotide sequence: TGTGCCAGCAGCGACGTGGCCCCGCGGACCGGGGAGCTGTTTTTT. The encoded protein is CASSDVAPRTGELFF.

This sequence joins TRBV19 and TRBJ2-7; D unresolved. Trimming stripped 3 bases from V and 7 bases from J, with 13 bases between. The CDR3 contains 13 residues. CDR1 LNHDA and CDR2 SQIVND come from the germline V gene (reference sequence). CDR3 bases: TGTGCCAGTAGTATTAAAGCCGTCGGGGAGCAGTACTTC. Translating it yields CASSIKAVGEQYF.

This chain uses TRBV7-2 with TRBJ2-5; TRBD2 matches 8 bases. The CDR3 spans 18 residues. The germline V gene encodes CDR1 SGHTA and CDR2 FQGNSA. Germline trimming cut 6 bases from V and 5 bases from J; bases unmatched to any gene: 20. Here the CDR3 DNA reads TGTGCCAGCAGGGGCAGAGCGGGGGCCCCACCCCGCCCCGAGACCCAGTACTTC. It encodes CASRGRAGAPPRPETQYF.

Here the CDR3 reads CASSQEMTSGGSYNEQFF. In nucleotides, the CDR3 is TGCGCCAGCAGCCAAGAAATGACTAGCGGGGGTTCCTACAATGAGCAGTTCTTC. The chain has TRBV4-3 and TRBJ2-1; 12 bases match TRBD2. Per germline, CDR1 LGHNA and CDR2 YSLEER. The CDR3 runs to 18 residues. Trimming took 0 bases from V and 1 from J; bases not matched to a gene: 4.

The gene calls are TRBV2 and TRBJ2-2; TRBD2 agrees at 11 bases. The CDR3 contains 16 residues. Trimming removed 5 bases from V and 2 bases from J; junction bases left unmatched: 4. Germline CDR1 SNHLY, CDR2 FYNNEI. The CDR3 DNA follows: TGTGCCAGCAGTCGACTAGCGGGGAGAAACACCGGGGAGCTGTTTTTT. As protein: CASSRLAGRNTGELFF.

Written as DNA, the CDR3 is TGTGCCACCAGCAGAGGTAAAGGAGAGGGGGACACTGAAGCTTTCTTT. It encodes CATSRGKGEGDTEAFF. The chain couples TRBV15 to TRBJ1-1, with D tentatively TRBD1 (6 bases). V shed 1 base and J shed 3 bases, with 15 bases lying between them. Germline V gene lookup returns CDR1 LNHNV and CDR2 YYDKDF (reference sequence). The CDR3 extends over 16 amino acids.

V is TRBV7-2 and J is TRBJ2-2; TRBD2 agrees at 7 bases. Germline V gene sequence: CDR1 SGHTA, CDR2 FQGNSA. The CDR3 loop spans 16 amino acids. V dropped 5 bases and J dropped 7; count of bases not matched to a gene: 13. The CDR3 sequence is CASSRSAGEAGGELFF. The CDR3 DNA follows: TGTGCCAGCAGCCGCTCGGCGGGGGAAGCGGGCGGGGAGCTGTTTTTT.

The V and J genes are TRBV28 and TRBJ2-7; 9 bases fit TRBD1. Germline lookup yields CDR1 MDHEN and CDR2 SYDVKM. This CDR3 has 15 amino acids. Unmatched junction bases numbered 9, after V lost 5 bases and J lost 4 bases. The CDR3 spells CASSPTGTGNYEQYF. DNA for the CDR3: TGTGCCAGCAGTCCCACGGGGACAGGGAATTACGAGCAGTACTTC.